The entry below gives a single T cell receptor beta chain sequence along with its context. The antigen is not known. The CDR3 loop spans 15 amino acids. Germline V gives CDR1 MNHEY, CDR2 SVGAGI. Trimming took 3 bases from V and 4 from J, leaving 13 bases between them. This sample was included in a study of Tregs in tolerant kidney transplant recipients. Study-wide findings and caveats: Donor-specific Treg expansion exceeded global Treg expansion in tolerant patients, suggesting antigen drive.

Mixed chimerism was transient after nonmyeloablative marrow transplants from related graft donors. Only in-frame clones appear in the TCRdb table, and some are missing; sequencing was by immunoSEQ multiplex PCR. The sample has roughly 64,000 clones, approximately 87% seen once. The chain combines TRBV6-5 with TRBJ1-5; weak D call: TRBD1 (5 bases). The source was CD4+ T cells from blood (PBMCs), collected 6 months after the transplant. The receptor's source is a human patient who received a combined kidney and bone marrow transplant. The graft donor may account for some of the T cells. The CDR3 here is CASSYTGRGNQPQHF. DNA of the CDR3: TGTGCCAGCAGTTATACGGGGCGGGGGAATCAGCCCCAGCATTTT.